The 5 T cell receptor beta chains given below trace back to one sample, sequenced in a study of shared clonotypes between healthy human individuals. The method was immunoSEQ multiplex PCR; TCRdb's version includes in-frame clones alone and lacks a portion of them. This table holds 2 million to 2.5 million clones, 80% to 95% found once. The specimen was naive CD4+ T cells from PBMCs. Subset specified: CD45RA+ positively selected. Receptor source: a man aged 18 to 29 in good health. Some clones in this sample may be carry-over from other donors' samples.

The genes are TRBV10-3 and TRBJ1-4; D is uncertain. V lost 6 bases, J lost 8 bases, and 10 bases lay in between. The length of the CDR3 is 12 residues. Per the germline V gene, CDR1 is ENHRY and CDR2 is SYGVKD. CDR3 sequence reads: CAISQYPEKLFF. The CDR3 region has the DNA TGTGCCATCAGCCAGTACCCCGAAAAACTGTTTTTT.

In nucleotides, the CDR3 is TGTGCCAGCGCAGCCAGGTATAGCAATCAGCCCCAGCATTTT. This gives the protein CASAARYSNQPQHF. The V call is TRBV7-8, the J call TRBJ1-5, with D uncertain. The V gene's germline CDR1 is SGHVS and CDR2 FQNEAQ. Deletions cut 8 bases from V and 0 bases from J, with 11 bases between. The length of the CDR3 is 14 residues. Supplemented by reference TRBV7-8 and TRBJ1-5, the full variable domain reads GAGVSQSPRYKVAKRGQDVALRCDPISGHVSLFWYQQALGQGPEFLTYFQNEAQLDKSGLPSDRFFAERPEGSVSTLKIQRTQQEDSAVYLCASAARYSNQPQHFGDGTRLSIL.

This clone was picked up one time. The sample has other DNA sequences that encode this CDR3 too. The gene calls are TRBV11-2 and TRBJ2-5; D remains ambiguous. Trimming left V 0 bases short and J 5 bases short, with 4 bases between. Germline V lookup: CDR1 SGHAT, CDR2 FQNNGV. The CDR3 totals 12 residues. CDR3 loop: CASSLDRETQYF. CDR3 coding DNA: TGTGCCAGCAGCTTAGACCGGGAGACCCAGTACTTC.

This clone has just one count. This chain connects TRBV19 to TRBJ2-2; tentative D call: TRBD2 (7 bases). V shed 6 bases and J shed 4 bases, with 18 bases lying between them. The CDR3 spans 16 residues. CDR1 is LNHDA, CDR2 SQIVND, per germline (reference sequence). CDR3 protein: CASSPRGEGITGELFF. DNA for the CDR3: TGTGCCAGTAGCCCGAGGGGGGAGGGAATCACCGGGGAGCTGTTTTTT.

The J gene is TRBJ2-7, the V gene TRBV27, with TRBD1 matching over 9 bases. Unmatched junction bases numbered 4, after V lost 5 bases and J lost 2 bases. This CDR3 region has 14 residues. Germline CDR1 reads MNHEY; CDR2 reads SMNVEV (reference sequence). The CDR3 nucleotides read TGTGCCAGCAGTGGACGGGACAGGGCCTACGAGCAGTACTTC. It encodes CASSGRDRAYEQYF.